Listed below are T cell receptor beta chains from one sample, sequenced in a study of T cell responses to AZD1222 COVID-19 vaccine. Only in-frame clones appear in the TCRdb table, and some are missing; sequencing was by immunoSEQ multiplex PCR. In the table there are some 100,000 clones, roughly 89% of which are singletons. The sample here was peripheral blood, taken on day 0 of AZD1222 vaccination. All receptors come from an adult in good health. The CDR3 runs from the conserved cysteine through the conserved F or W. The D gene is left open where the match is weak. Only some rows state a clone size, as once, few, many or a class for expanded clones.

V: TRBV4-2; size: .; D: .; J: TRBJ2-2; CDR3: CASSQDSAGTGELFF; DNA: TGTGCCAGCAGCCAAGATTCGGCAGGCACCGGGGAGCTGTTTTTT
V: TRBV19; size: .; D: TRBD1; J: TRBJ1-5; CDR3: CASKAAGGNNQPQHF; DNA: TGTGCCAGTAAAGCGGCAGGGGGCAACAATCAGCCCCAGCATTTT
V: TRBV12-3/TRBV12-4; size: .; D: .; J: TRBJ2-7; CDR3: CASSFRSSYEQYF; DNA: TGTGCCAGCAGTTTTAGGAGCTCCTACGAGCAGTACTTC
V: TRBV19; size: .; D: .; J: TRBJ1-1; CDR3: CASRRVWTEAFF; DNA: TGTGCCAGTCGTCGAGTGTGGACTGAAGCTTTCTTT
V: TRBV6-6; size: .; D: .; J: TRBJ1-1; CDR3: CASSYSTGNTEAFF; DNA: TGTGCCAGCAGTTACTCGACAGGGAACACTGAAGCTTTCTTT
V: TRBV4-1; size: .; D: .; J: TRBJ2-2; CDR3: CASSRAIPETGELFF; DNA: TGCGCCAGCTCGCGGGCTATCCCAGAGACCGGGGAGCTGTTTTTT
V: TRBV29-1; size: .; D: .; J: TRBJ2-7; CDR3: CSVVNSYEQYF; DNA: TGCAGCGTTGTTAACTCCTACGAGCAGTACTTC
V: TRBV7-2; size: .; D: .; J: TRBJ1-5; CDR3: CASSGGGGNQPQHF; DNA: TGTGCCAGCAGCGGGGGCGGGGGCAATCAGCCCCAGCATTTT
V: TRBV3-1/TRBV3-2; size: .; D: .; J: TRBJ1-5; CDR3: CASSQGVRQPQHF; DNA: TGTGCCAGCAGCCAAGGGGTTCGTCAGCCCCAGCATTTT
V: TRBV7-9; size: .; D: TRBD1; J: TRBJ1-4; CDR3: CASSSDRGHEKLFF; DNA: TGTGCCAGCAGCTCGGACAGGGGTCACGAAAAACTGTTTTTT
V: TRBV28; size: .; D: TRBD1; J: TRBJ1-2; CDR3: CASSLGQGFPGYTF; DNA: TGTGCCAGCAGTTTAGGACAGGGGTTTCCTGGCTACACCTTC
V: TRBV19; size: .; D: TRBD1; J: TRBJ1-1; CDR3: CAVRTGVMGSTEAFF; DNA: TGTGCCGTAAGGACAGGGGTAATGGGGAGCACTGAAGCTTTCTTT
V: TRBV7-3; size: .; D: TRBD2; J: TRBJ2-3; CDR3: CASNQGLAGDTQYF; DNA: TGTGCCAGCAACCAGGGATTAGCGGGAGATACGCAGTATTTT
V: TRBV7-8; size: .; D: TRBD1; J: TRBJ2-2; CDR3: CASRVTGGANTGELFF; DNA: TGTGCCAGCAGAGTGACAGGGGGCGCGAACACCGGGGAGCTGTTTTTT
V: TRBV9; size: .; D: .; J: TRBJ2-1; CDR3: CASSVLTAGDLSGEQFF; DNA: TGTGCCAGCAGCGTTCTGACGGCAGGGGATCTTTCAGGTGAGCAGTTCTTC
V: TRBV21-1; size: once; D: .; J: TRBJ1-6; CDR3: CATKAFLETGGISSYNSPLHF; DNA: TGTGCCACCAAGGCCTTTTTAGAGACAGGGGGGATAAGCTCCTATAATTCACCCCTCCACTTT
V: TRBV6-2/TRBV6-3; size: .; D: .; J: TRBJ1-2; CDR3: CASSYSSFGRGYTF; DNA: TGTGCCAGCAGTTACTCTTCGTTTGGACGCGGCTACACCTTC
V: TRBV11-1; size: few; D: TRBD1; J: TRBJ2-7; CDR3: CASSLTGTVYEQYF; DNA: TGTGCCAGCAGCTTAACCGGGACAGTCTACGAGCAGTACTTC
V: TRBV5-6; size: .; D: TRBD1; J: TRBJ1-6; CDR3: CASSRRTGYNSPLHF; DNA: TGTGCCAGCAGCCGAAGGACAGGGTATAATTCACCCCTCCACTTT
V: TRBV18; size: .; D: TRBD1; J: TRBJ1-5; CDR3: CASSPRRGQEPQHF; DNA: TGTGCCAGCTCACCGCGCAGGGGGCAGGAGCCCCAGCATTTT
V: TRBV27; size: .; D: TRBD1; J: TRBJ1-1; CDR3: CASRWTDRTGTGTTEAFF; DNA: TGTGCCAGCAGATGGACTGATAGAACCGGGACAGGAACCACTGAAGCTTTCTTT
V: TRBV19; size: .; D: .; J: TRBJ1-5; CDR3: CAIGGVDQPQHF; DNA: TGTGCCATTGGAGGTGTTGATCAGCCCCAGCATTTT
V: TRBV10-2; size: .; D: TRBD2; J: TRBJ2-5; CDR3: CASSEAGTSGSKTQYF; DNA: TGCGCCAGCAGTGAGGCCGGGACTAGCGGGAGCAAGACCCAGTACTTC
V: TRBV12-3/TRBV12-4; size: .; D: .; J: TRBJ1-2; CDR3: CASSTAGEEGYTF; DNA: TGTGCCAGCAGTACCGCAGGGGAGGAGGGCTACACCTTC
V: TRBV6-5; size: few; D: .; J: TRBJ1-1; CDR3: CASSYGRGEAFF; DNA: TGTGCCAGCAGTTACGGGAGGGGGGAAGCTTTCTTT
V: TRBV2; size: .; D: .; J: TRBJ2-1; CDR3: CASRNNEQFF; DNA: TGTGCCAGCCGAAACAATGAGCAGTTCTTC
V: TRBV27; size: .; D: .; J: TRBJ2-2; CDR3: CASIGGNTGELFF; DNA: TGTGCCAGCATTGGTGGAAACACCGGGGAGCTGTTTTTT
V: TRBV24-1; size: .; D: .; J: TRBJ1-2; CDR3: CATSDPTPSGTNGQSYGYTF; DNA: TGTGCCACCAGTGATCCCACCCCTTCCGGGACAAACGGGCAAAGCTATGGCTACACCTTC
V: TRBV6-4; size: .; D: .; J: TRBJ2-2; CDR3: CASSTVASNTGELFF; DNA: TGTGCCAGCAGTACTGTGGCCTCGAACACCGGGGAGCTGTTTTTT
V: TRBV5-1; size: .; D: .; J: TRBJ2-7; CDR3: CASSLTGNIDYEQYF; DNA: TGCGCCAGCAGCTTAACGGGAAACATTGACTACGAGCAGTACTTC
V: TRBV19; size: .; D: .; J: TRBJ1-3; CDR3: CASTGNSASSGNTIYF; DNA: TGTGCCAGTACGGGGAACAGCGCTTCCTCTGGAAACACCATATATTTT
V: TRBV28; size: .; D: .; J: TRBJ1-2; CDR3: CASSPTGYGYTF; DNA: TGTGCCAGCAGTCCGACGGGGTATGGCTACACCTTC
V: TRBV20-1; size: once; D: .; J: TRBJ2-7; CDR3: CSASAGTYEQYF; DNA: TGCAGTGCTAGTGCTGGGACCTACGAGCAGTACTTC
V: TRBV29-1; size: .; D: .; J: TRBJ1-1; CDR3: CSARKVGTTEAFF; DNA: TGCAGCGCCAGAAAGGTCGGGACCACTGAAGCTTTCTTT
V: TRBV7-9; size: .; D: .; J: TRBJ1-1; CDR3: CASTLDRNTEAFF; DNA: TGTGCCAGCACCCTGGATAGGAACACTGAAGCTTTCTTT
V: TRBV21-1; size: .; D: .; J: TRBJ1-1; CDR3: CASSKDLSGDFVKSGTEAFF; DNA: TGTGCCAGCAGCAAAGACCTTTCGGGCGATTTCGTAAAATCTGGGACTGAAGCTTTCTTT
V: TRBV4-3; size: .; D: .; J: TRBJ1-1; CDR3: CASSQGGVGWNTEAFF; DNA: TGCGCCAGCAGCCAAGGGGGGGTTGGGTGGAACACTGAAGCTTTCTTT
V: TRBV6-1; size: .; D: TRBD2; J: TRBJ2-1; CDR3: CASNDLGLAGPEGNEQFF; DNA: TGTGCCAGCAATGATCTGGGACTAGCCGGGCCGGAGGGCAATGAGCAGTTCTTC
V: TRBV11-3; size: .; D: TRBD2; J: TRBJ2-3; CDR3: CASSSGTSGGADTQYF; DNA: TGTGCCAGCAGCTCCGGGACTAGCGGGGGGGCGGATACGCAGTATTTT
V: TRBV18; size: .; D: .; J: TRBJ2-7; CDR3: CASSPTNTYEQYF; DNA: TGTGCCAGCTCACCGACAAACACCTACGAGCAGTACTTC
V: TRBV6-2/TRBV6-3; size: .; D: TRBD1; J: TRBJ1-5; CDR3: CASSYSQGISNQPQHF; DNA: TGTGCCAGCAGTTACTCACAGGGGATTAGCAATCAGCCCCAGCATTTT
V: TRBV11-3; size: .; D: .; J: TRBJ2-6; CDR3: CASSLGTQLRSGANVLTF; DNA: TGTGCCAGCAGCTTAGGGACCCAGTTACGCTCTGGGGCCAACGTCCTGACTTTC
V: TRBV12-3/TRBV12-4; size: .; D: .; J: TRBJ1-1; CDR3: CASRHEGNTEAFF; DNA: TGTGCCAGCAGACACGAGGGGAACACTGAAGCTTTCTTT
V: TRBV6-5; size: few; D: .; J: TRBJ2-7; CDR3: CASSYSMRGLGYEQYF; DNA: TGTGCCAGCAGTTACTCGATGAGGGGATTGGGCTACGAGCAGTACTTC
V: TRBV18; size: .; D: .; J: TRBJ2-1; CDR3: CASSLARGTLNEQFF; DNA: TGTGCCAGCTCACTGGCAAGGGGGACCCTAAATGAGCAGTTCTTC
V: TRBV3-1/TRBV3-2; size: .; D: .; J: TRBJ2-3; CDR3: CASSQESFGTSTDTQYF; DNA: TGTGCCAGCAGCCAAGAGTCCTTCGGGACTAGCACAGATACGCAGTATTTT
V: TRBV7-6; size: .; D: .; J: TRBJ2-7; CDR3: CASSLAPREPEQYF; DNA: TGTGCCAGCAGCTTAGCGCCCAGAGAGCCCGAGCAGTACTTC
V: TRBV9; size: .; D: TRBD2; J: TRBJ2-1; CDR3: CASSVEGLAVNEQFF; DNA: TGTGCCAGCAGCGTAGAGGGACTAGCGGTGAATGAGCAGTTCTTC
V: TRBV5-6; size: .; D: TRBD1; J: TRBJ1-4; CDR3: CASSLGQGADEKLFF; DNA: TGTGCCAGCAGCTTGGGACAGGGCGCCGATGAAAAACTGTTTTTT
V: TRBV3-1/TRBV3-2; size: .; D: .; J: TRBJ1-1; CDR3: CASRPFQGGTEAFF; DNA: TGTGCCAGCAGACCTTTCCAAGGAGGGACTGAAGCTTTCTTT
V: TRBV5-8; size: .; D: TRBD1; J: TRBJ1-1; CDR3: CASRTGTGNTEAFF; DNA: TGTGCCAGCAGAACCGGGACAGGGAACACTGAAGCTTTCTTT
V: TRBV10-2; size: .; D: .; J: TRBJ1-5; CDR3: CASTGAERVQPQHF; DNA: TGCGCCAGCACTGGGGCCGAAAGGGTTCAGCCCCAGCATTTT
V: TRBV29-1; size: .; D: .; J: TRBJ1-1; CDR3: CSVAPHPLNTEAFF; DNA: TGCAGCGTTGCCCCCCACCCTTTGAACACTGAAGCTTTCTTT
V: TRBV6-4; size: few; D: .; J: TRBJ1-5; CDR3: CASSDVSTANNQPQHF; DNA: TGTGCCAGCAGTGACGTGAGTACAGCGAACAATCAGCCCCAGCATTTT
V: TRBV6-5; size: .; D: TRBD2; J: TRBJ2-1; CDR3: CASSSLAGGLMAEQFF; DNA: TGTGCCAGCAGTTCCTTAGCGGGGGGGCTTATGGCTGAGCAGTTCTTC